This T cell receptor beta chain appears in the sequencing data of a study of Graves' ophthalmopathy and Graves' hyperthyroidism. Whole-study results and caveats: Most expanded thyroid clonotypes above 0.001 frequency also appeared in blood.

The V and J ends lost 4 bases and 5 bases respectively, with 14 bases between them. This CDR3 has 13 residues. Germline V gives CDR1 DFQATT, CDR2 SNEGSKA (reference sequence). Exclusion applied to patients with other autoimmune diseases, uncontrolled infections, pregnancy or lactation. Investigators amplified TCR beta CDR3 regions from RNA transcripts. The first round was an RT-PCR with HTBI primers, and the second round was a multiplex PCR. TCRdb ran MiXCR on the multiplex PCR reads and lists one entry per CDR3 protein. The sample shows 560,000 or so distinct CDR3 sequences, about 40% of them seen only once. This clonotype was detected many times. The target antigen is unknown.

This chain uses TRBV20-1 with TRBJ1-1; D not certain. The TCR was taken from an adult man with Graves' hyperthyroidism. What was sequenced was peripheral blood or thyroid tissue (not recorded which). The CDR3 sequence: CSATLDLVTEAFF. The CDR3 DNA is TGCAGTGCTACCCTGGACCTAGTTACTGAAGCTTTCTTT.